This T cell receptor beta chain was captured by sequencing in a study of blood T cell repertoires in COVID-19. Measured with immunoSEQ multiplex PCR; TCRdb has only the in-frame clones, and not every one. The sample shows about 90,000 clones, approximately 78% of them seen only once. The V and J ends lost 2 bases and 0 bases respectively, with 11 bases between them. This CDR3 has 15 residues. Germline V gene data show CDR1 as SEHNR and CDR2 as FQNEAQ (reference sequence). This sequence was found in a human donor in a cohort sampled during active COVID-19. The chain links TRBV7-9 to TRBJ2-7, with D possibly matching TRBD2 (5 bases). Sequenced: peripheral blood. DNA for the CDR3: TGTGCCAGCAGCTTATTCCTGGGAGCCTCCTACGAGCAGTACTTC. Translating gives CASSLFLGASYEQYF.